These 10 T cell receptor beta chains were all obtained from the same sample, sequenced in a study of blood T cells in healthy people across ages. The second PCR ran roughly 6 to 11 cycles with a sample-barcoded 5' primer and J-beta primers. TCRdb ran MiXCR on the 5' RACE reads and lists one entry per CDR3 protein. Of approximately 800,000 distinct CDR3 sequences in the sample, 46% were seen once. Specimen: blood. These receptors came from a man older than 75 in good health.

V and J are TRBV27 and TRBJ1-4, with D perhaps TRBD1 (5 bases). The V gene's germline CDR1 is MNHEY and CDR2 SMNVEV (reference sequence). Trimming stripped 5 bases from V and 13 bases from J, with 17 bases between. The CDR3 is 13 amino acids. The CDR3 sequence is CASSHARDGSLFF. CDR3 nucleotide sequence: TGTGCCAGCAGTCACGCCAGGGACGGTTCACTGTTTTTT.

This clonotype was observed a single time. The chain recombines TRBV4-3 with TRBJ2-3, with 9 bases lining up with TRBD1. Per the germline V gene, CDR1 is LGHNA and CDR2 is YSLEER. With 4 bases clipped from V and 3 bases from J, the junction kept 5 bases outside the gene matches. The CDR3 totals 15 residues. CDR3 DNA: TGCGCCAGCAGCCCAAGGGACAGGGTGACAGATACGCAGTATTTT. Its protein product is CASSPRDRVTDTQYF.

The rearrangement joins TRBV19 to TRBJ2-3, with 10 bases matching TRBD2. V dropped 4 bases and J dropped 6; count of bases not matched to a gene: 7. The CDR3 totals 15 residues. Germline loops: CDR1 LNHDA, CDR2 SQIVND (reference sequence). The CDR3: CASSKGLARADTQYF. The CDR3 coding sequence is TGTGCCAGTAGTAAGGGACTAGCGAGGGCGGATACGCAGTATTTT.

V usage is TRBV29-1 and J usage is TRBJ2-5; 10 nucleotides agree with TRBD1. Unmatched junction bases numbered 6, after V lost 6 bases and J lost 5 bases. The CDR3 length is 13 residues. CDR1 is SQVTM and CDR2 is ANQGSEA in the germline V gene. This CDR3 reads CSVRDRGWETQYF. CDR3 DNA sequence: TGCAGCGTCCGGGACAGGGGTTGGGAGACCCAGTACTTC.

A few counts support this clonotype. V gene TRBV18 combines with J gene TRBJ2-3, with 7 positions matching TRBD1. The CDR3 spans 15 residues. Trimming removed 2 bases from V and 4 bases from J; junction bases left unmatched: 6. From germline, CDR1 is KGHSH and CDR2 LQKENI. Written as DNA, the CDR3 is TGTGCCAGCTCACCAAGACAGGGTCGGGCAGATACGCAGTATTTT. It specifies CASSPRQGRADTQYF. The entire variable domain, with the rest obtained from reference TRBV18 and TRBJ2-3, is as follows: NAGVMQNPRHLVRRRGQEARLRCSPMKGHSHVYWYRQLPEEGLKFMVYLQKENIIDESGMPKERFSAEFPKEGPSILRIQQVVRGDSAAYFCASSPRQGRADTQYFGPGTRLTVL.

The V and J genes are TRBV6-2 or TRBV6-3 and TRBJ2-5; D ambiguous. Germline lookup yields CDR1 MNHEY and CDR2 SVGEGT. The CDR3 loop spans 14 amino acids. V was cut by 6 bases and J by 2 bases, with 13 bases left in between. The CDR3 spells CASRSELLQETQYF. CDR3 in DNA: TGTGCCAGCAGGTCCGAGTTGTTACAAGAGACCCAGTACTTC.

The chain employs TRBV5-1 and TRBJ2-4, with a possible D match to TRBD1 (6 bases). The J call may be in error: the DNA end matches TRBJ2-7 better. The CDR3 sequence is 13 residues long. Germline V lookup: CDR1 SGHRS, CDR2 YFSETQ. CDR3 in amino acids: CASSLSQGREQYF. Here the CDR3 DNA reads TGCGCCAGCAGCTTGTCACAGGGTCGCGAGCAGTACTTC.

This clonotype was counted only a few times. The rearrangement joins TRBV6-1 to TRBJ2-1; 8 bases align to TRBD2. CDR3 length equals 15 residues. Germline loops: CDR1 MNHNS, CDR2 SASEGT. V lost 5 bases to trimming and J lost 4 bases; unmatched junction nucleotides: 7. The chain's CDR3 is CASSSGSSPYNEQFF. Here the CDR3 DNA reads TGTGCCAGCAGTAGCGGGAGTTCACCGTACAATGAGCAGTTCTTC.

This clonotype was found once. J is TRBJ2-3 and V is TRBV20-1; D assignment may be TRBD1 or TRBD2 (5 bases each). V lost 2 bases to trimming and J lost 14 bases, with 17 bases between them. This CDR3 has 12 amino acids. Germline CDR1 is DFQATT and CDR2 is SNEGSKA (reference sequence). The CDR3 region has the DNA TGCAGTGCTAGAATGGGGACCGATCCTCGGTATTTT. Protein sequence: CSARMGTDPRYF.

CDR3 protein: CASRLGTGYYNEQFF. The DNA for the CDR3 is TGTGCCAGCAGACTAGGGACAGGGTATTACAATGAGCAGTTCTTC. V gene TRBV12-3 or TRBV12-4 combines with J gene TRBJ2-1, with 9 bases lining up with TRBD1. Germline trimming cut 6 bases from V and 4 bases from J; bases unmatched to any gene: 7. The CDR3 length is 15 residues.